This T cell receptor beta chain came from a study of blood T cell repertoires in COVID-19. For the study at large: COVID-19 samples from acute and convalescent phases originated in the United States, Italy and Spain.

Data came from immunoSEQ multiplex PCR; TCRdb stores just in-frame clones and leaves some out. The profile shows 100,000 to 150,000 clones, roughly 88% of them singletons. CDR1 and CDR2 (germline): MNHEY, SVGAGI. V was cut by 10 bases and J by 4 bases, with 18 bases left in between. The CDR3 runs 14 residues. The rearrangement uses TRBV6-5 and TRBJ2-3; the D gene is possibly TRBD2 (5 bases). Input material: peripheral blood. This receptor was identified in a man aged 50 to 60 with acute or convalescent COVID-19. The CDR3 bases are TGTGCCACGAGGAGGCTAGAATTGGCAGATACGCAGTATTTT. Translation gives CATRRLELADTQYF.